Included here is one T cell receptor (beta chain) sequence, with context. No antigen is known for it. Pooled samples include second doses given at about 4 or 12 weeks. Germline values: CDR1 SQVTM, CDR2 ANQGSEA. Trimming left V 4 bases short and J 11 bases short, with 17 bases between. CDR3 length equals 12 residues. The sample belongs to a study of T cell responses to AZD1222 COVID-19 vaccine. The repertoire was sequenced with immunoSEQ multiplex PCR; TCRdb's copy has only in-frame clones and lacks some. The sample lists around 140,000 clones; approximately 90% were seen once. Findings and caveats of the study: Clonal diversity was possibly underestimated, and white British individuals and females predominated among donors. Only a handful of AZD1222 recipients were seropositive at baseline.

This clonotype was obtained from an adult who received the AZD1222 COVID-19 vaccine. The chain uses TRBV29-1 and TRBJ1-1; no clear D gene. Sequencing used peripheral blood, obtained 28 days after the second AZD1222 dose. The CDR3 spells CSVGAQAGWAFF. The CDR3 DNA sequence: TGCAGCGTTGGGGCGCAGGCCGGTTGGGCTTTCTTT.